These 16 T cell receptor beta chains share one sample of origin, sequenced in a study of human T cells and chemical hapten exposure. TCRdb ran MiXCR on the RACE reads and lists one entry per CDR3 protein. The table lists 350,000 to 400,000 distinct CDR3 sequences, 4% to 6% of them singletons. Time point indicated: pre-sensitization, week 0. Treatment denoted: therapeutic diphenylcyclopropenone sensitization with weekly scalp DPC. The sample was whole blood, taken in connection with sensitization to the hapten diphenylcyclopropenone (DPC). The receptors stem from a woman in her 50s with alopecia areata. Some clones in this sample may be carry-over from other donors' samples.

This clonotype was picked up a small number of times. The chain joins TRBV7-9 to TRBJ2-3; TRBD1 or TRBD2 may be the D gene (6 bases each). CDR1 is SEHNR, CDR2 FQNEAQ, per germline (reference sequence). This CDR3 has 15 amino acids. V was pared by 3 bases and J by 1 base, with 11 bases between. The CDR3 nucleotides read TGTGCCAGCAGCTTTAGACGGGGGCGCACAGATACGCAGTATTTT. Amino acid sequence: CASSFRRGRTDTQYF.

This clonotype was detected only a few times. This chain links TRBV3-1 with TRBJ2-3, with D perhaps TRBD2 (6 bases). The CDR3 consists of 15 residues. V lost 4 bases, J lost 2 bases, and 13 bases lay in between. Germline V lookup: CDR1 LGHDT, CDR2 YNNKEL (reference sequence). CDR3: CASSRLGAITDTQYF. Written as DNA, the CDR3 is TGTGCCAGCAGCCGACTAGGGGCCATCACAGATACGCAGTATTTT.

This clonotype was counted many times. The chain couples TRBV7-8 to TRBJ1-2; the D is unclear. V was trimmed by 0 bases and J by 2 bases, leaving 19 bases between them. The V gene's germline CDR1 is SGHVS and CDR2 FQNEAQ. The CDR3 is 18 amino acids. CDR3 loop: CASSLARGMAEKNYGYTF. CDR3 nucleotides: TGTGCCAGCAGCTTAGCCCGGGGAATGGCAGAGAAGAACTATGGCTACACCTTC.

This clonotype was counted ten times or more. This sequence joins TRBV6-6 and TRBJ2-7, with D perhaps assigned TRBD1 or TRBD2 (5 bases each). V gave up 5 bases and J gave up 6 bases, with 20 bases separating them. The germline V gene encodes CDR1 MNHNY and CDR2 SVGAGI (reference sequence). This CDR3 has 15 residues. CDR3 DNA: TGTGCCAGCAGTCCCGAAGGTAGGGGACCCGGCGAGCAGTACTTC. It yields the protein CASSPEGRGPGEQYF.

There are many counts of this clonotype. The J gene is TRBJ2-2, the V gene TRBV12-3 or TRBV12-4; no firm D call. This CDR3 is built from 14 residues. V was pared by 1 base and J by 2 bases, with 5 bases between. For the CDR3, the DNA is TGTGCCAGCAGTTTAGAGTTCAACACCGGGGAGCTGTTTTTT. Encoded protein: CASSLEFNTGELFF.

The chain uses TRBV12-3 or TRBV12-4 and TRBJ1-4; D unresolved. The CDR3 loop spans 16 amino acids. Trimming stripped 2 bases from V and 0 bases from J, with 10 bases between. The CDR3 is CASSLFTGATNEKLFF. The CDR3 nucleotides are TGTGCCAGCAGTTTATTTACGGGAGCAACTAATGAAAAACTGTTTTTT.

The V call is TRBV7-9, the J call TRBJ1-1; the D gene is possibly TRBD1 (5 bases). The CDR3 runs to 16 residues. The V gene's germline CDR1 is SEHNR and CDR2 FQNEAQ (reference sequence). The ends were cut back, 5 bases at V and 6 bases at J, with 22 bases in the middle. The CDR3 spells CASSPLRQLKRAEAFF. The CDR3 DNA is TGTGCCAGCAGCCCTCTCAGACAGTTAAAGAGGGCTGAAGCTTTCTTT. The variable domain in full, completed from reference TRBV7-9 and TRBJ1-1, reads DTGVSQNPRHKITKRGQNVTFRCDPISEHNRLYWYRQTLGQGPEFLTYFQNEAQLEKSRLLSDRFSAERPKGSFSTLEIQRTEQGDSAMYLCASSPLRQLKRAEAFFGQGTRLTVV.

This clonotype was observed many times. Here the CDR3 DNA reads TGTGCCACCAGCAGAGCAGGGGCTGGCTCCTACGAGCAGTACTTC. Translating it yields CATSRAGAGSYEQYF. The chain couples TRBV15 to TRBJ2-7; D perhaps matches TRBD1 (6 bases). Between the trimmed V and J ends, which lost 1 base and 0 bases, there was a span of 10 bases. The CDR3 loop spans 15 amino acids. Germline CDR1 LNHNV, CDR2 YYDKDF (reference sequence).

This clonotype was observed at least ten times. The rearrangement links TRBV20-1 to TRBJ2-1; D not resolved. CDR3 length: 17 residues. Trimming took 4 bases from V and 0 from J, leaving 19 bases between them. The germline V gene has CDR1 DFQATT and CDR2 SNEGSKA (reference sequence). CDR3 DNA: TGCAGTGCTACACCCCGGTCGGGTTTCAGCTCCTACAATGAGCAGTTCTTC. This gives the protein CSATPRSGFSSYNEQFF.

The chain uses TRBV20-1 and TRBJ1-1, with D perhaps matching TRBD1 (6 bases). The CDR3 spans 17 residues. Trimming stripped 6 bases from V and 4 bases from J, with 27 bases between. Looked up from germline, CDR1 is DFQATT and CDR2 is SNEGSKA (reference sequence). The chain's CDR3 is CSAGPRDKLTRGTEAFF. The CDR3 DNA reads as TGCAGTGCAGGCCCGAGGGACAAGTTGACAAGGGGCACTGAAGCTTTCTTT.

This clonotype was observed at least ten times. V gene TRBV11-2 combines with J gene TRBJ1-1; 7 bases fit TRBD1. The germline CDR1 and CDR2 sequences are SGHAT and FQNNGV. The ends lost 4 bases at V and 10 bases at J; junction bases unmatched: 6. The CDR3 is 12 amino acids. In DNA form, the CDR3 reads TGTGCCAGCAGCTCTACAGGGGTTGGAGCTTTCTTT. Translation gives CASSSTGVGAFF. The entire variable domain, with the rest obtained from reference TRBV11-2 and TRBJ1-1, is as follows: EAGVAQSPRYKIIEKRQSVAFWCNPISGHATLYWYQQILGQGPKLLIQFQNNGVVDDSQLPKDRFSAERLKGVDSTLKIQPAKLEDSAVYLCASSSTGVGAFFGQGTRLTVV.

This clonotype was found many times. CDR3 loop: CAISFSGTRSSGANVLTF. The CDR3 nucleotides read TGTGCCATCAGTTTCTCCGGGACAAGGAGCTCTGGGGCCAACGTCCTGACTTTC. The V gene is TRBV10-3, the J gene TRBJ2-6, with D possibly TRBD1 on 6 matching bases. V lost 5 bases and J 0 bases, leaving 17 bases between the germline ends. CDR1 and CDR2 (germline): ENHRY, SYGVKD. This CDR3 contains 18 residues.

The CDR3 sequence: CASSKLTGRENTEAFF. The CDR3 DNA follows: TGTGCCAGCAGCAAGTTGACAGGGAGAGAGAACACTGAAGCTTTCTTT. The rearrangement links TRBV12-3 or TRBV12-4 to TRBJ1-1; 7 nucleotides match TRBD1. The CDR3 spans 16 residues. Trimming took 6 bases from V and 1 from J; bases not matched to a gene: 11.

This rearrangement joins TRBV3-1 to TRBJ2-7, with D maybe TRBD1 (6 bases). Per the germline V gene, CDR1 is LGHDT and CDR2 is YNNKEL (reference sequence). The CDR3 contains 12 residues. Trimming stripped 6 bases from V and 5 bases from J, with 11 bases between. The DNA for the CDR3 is TGTGCCAGCAGTTTTCACAGGGACGAGCAGTACTTC. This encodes CASSFHRDEQYF.

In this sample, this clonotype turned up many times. Written as DNA, the CDR3 is TGCAGTGCTTCCTGGGACACTGAAGCTTTCTTT. This translates into CSASWDTEAFF. The chain recombines TRBV20-1 with TRBJ1-1, with D uncertain. Trimming stripped 5 bases from V and 3 bases from J, with 7 bases between. The germline V gene has CDR1 DFQATT and CDR2 SNEGSKA (reference sequence). The CDR3 is 11 residues long.

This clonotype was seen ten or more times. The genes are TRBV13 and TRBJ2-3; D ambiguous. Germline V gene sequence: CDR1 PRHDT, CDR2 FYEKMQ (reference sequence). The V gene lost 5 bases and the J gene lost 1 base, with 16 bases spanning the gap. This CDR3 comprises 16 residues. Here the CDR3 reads CASSPAYHEGTDTQYF. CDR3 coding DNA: TGTGCCAGCAGCCCCGCCTATCATGAGGGCACAGATACGCAGTATTTT.